The 13 T cell receptor beta chains given below trace back to one sample, sequenced in a study of shared clonotypes between healthy human individuals. Some clones are missing from TCRdb's copy, which holds only in-frame ones; the method was immunoSEQ multiplex PCR. The sample consists of over a million clones, 75% to 85% of them appearing once. Sequenced material: memory CD4+ T cells from PBMCs. Indicated subset: CD45RA-negative fraction. These receptors all stem from a young man in good health. Some clones in this sample may be carry-over from other donors' samples.

The V and J genes are TRBV11-2 and TRBJ1-3, with D maybe TRBD1 (5 bases). V was pared by 5 bases and J by 2 bases, with 10 bases between. The germline V gene encodes CDR1 SGHAT and CDR2 FQNNGV. The CDR3 loop spans 14 amino acids. CDR3 bases: TGTGCCAGCAGCCCGGGGGTGGCTGGAAACACCATATATTTT. Translated, it gives CASSPGVAGNTIYF.

This clone was found a few times. The chain combines TRBV7-2 with TRBJ2-1; 9 bases line up with TRBD2. The germline gives CDR1 SGHTA, CDR2 FQGNSA. Germline trimming cut 1 base from V and 7 bases from J; bases unmatched to any gene: 5. The CDR3 extends over 15 amino acids. In DNA form, the CDR3 reads TGTGCCAGCAGCTTAGGGCTAGCGGGACCAAATGAGCAGTTCTTC. Translation gives CASSLGLAGPNEQFF.

CDR3 protein: CASSFIAGELFF. Written as DNA, the CDR3 is TGTGCCAGCAGCTTTATTGCCGGGGAGCTGTTTTTT. The chain employs TRBV11-3 and TRBJ2-2; no firm D call. CDR3 length equals 12 residues. Deletions cut 3 bases from V and 6 bases from J, with 5 bases between. Germline V gene sequence: CDR1 SGHNT, CDR2 YENEEA.

The gene calls are TRBV7-9 and TRBJ2-7, with D maybe TRBD1 (6 bases). The CDR3 is 15 amino acids. Trimming removed 4 bases at V and 1 base at J, with 14 bases between. The V gene's germline CDR1 is SEHNR and CDR2 FQNEAQ (reference sequence). The CDR3 sequence: CASSSRGTSSYEQYF. The CDR3 DNA reads TGTGCCAGCAGCTCCAGGGGCACTTCTTCCTACGAGCAGTACTTC.

A few counts support this clone. The chain recombines TRBV7-3 with TRBJ2-3, with 8 bases identical to TRBD1. The CDR3 runs 16 residues. The trim removed 5 bases at V and 0 bases at J, leaving 7 bases unmatched. Germline V gene sequence: CDR1 SGHTA, CDR2 FQGTGA. Written as DNA, the CDR3 is TGTGCCAGCAGCCGCAGGGGGCGTCTGAGCACAGATACGCAGTATTTT. Translation gives CASSRRGRLSTDTQYF.

V and J are TRBV7-7 and TRBJ2-3, with D uncertain. V lost 1 base, J lost 2 bases, and 10 bases lay in between. Germline V gene lookup returns CDR1 SSHAT and CDR2 FNYEAQ (reference sequence). The CDR3 has 15 amino acids. The CDR3 DNA sequence: TGTGCCAGCAGCTTAGGGTCGGCATCCACAGATACGCAGTATTTT. It yields the protein CASSLGSASTDTQYF.

This clone appeared a few times. The sample contains more than one DNA sequence encoding this CDR3. The chain employs TRBV5-6 and TRBJ1-1; no reliable D call. CDR1 is SGHDT, CDR2 YYEEEE, per germline. The V gene lost 1 base and the J gene lost 1 base, with 8 bases spanning the gap. The CDR3 has 14 amino acids. The CDR3 sequence is CASSLYRRNTEAFF. In DNA, the CDR3 is TGTGCCAGCAGCTTGTATAGGCGGAACACTGAAGCTTTCTTT.

The chain combines TRBV18 with TRBJ1-2; 9 positions match TRBD1. The V gene's germline CDR1 is KGHSH and CDR2 LQKENI. The ends lost 4 bases at V and 3 bases at J; junction bases unmatched: 6. The length of the CDR3 is 15 residues. CDR3 in DNA: TGTGCCAGCTCACACGGGACAGGGAGGGACTATGGCTACACCTTC. Translating it yields CASSHGTGRDYGYTF.

This chain connects TRBV5-1 to TRBJ2-1, with TRBD2 as a possible D gene (6 bases). There are 13 residues in the CDR3. The germline V gene has CDR1 SGHRS and CDR2 YFSETQ. Trimming took off 0 bases at V and 6 bases at J, with 7 bases between the two ends. The CDR3 coding sequence is TGCGCCAGCAGCTTGGGGAGGGCCAATGAGCAGTTCTTC. This codes for CASSLGRANEQFF.

CDR3 sequence (DNA): TGTGCCAGTAGTACCCACCTAGACAGGGGACGTGGCTACACCTTC. Amino acids: CASSTHLDRGRGYTF. V gene TRBV19 combines with J gene TRBJ1-2, with 8 bases identical to TRBD1. Germline loops: CDR1 LNHDA, CDR2 SQIVND (reference sequence). The trim removed 4 bases at V and 7 bases at J, leaving 11 bases unmatched. The CDR3 runs 15 residues.

A single count supports this clone. V gene TRBV30 combines with J gene TRBJ2-6; possible D gene TRBD1, 6 bases. This CDR3 has 15 residues. The V gene's germline CDR1 is GTSNPN and CDR2 SVGIG (reference sequence). V was shortened by 1 base and J by 4 bases, with 11 bases between the two germline ends. CDR3 loop: CAWSDRAPGANVLTF. In DNA form, the CDR3 reads TGTGCCTGGAGTGACAGGGCTCCCGGGGCCAACGTCCTGACTTTC.

This clone was seen a few times. The V and J genes are TRBV21-1 and TRBJ1-2. TRBV21-1 is a recognized pseudogene. The CDR3 runs 14 residues. The CDR3, as DNA: TGTGCCAGCAGCAAATGTGGGGTAAACTATGGCTACACCTTC. Translated, it gives CASSKCGVNYGYTF.

Only one count was recorded for this clone. The genes are TRBV7-8 and TRBJ2-1; 9 nucleotides match TRBD2. This CDR3 has 17 amino acids. With V trimmed by 6 bases and J by 8 bases, 17 bases remained unmatched. CDR1 SGHVS and CDR2 FQNEAQ come from the germline V gene. Here the CDR3 reads CASRPGRVAGVNHEQFF. The CDR3 coding sequence is TGTGCCAGCAGGCCCGGGAGGGTAGCGGGAGTAAACCATGAGCAGTTCTTC.